The 24 T cell receptor beta chains below come from one sample, sequenced in a study of T cell responses to AZD1222 COVID-19 vaccine. The data were produced by immunoSEQ multiplex PCR, yet TCRdb's version contains in-frame clones alone and is incomplete. This table holds some 190,000 clones, 85% to 90% found once. The sequencing here drew on peripheral blood, taken on day 0 of AZD1222 vaccination. The receptors here all came from an adult in good health.

The rearrangement links TRBV11-3 to TRBJ2-3; D gene ambiguous. Germline-derived CDR1 and CDR2 are SGHNT and YENEEA. V was pared by 0 bases and J by 0 bases, with 7 bases between. The length of the CDR3 is 15 residues. The CDR3 protein is CASSLDGTSTDTQYF. CDR3 in DNA: TGTGCCAGCAGCTTAGATGGCACCAGCACAGATACGCAGTATTTT.

The V gene is TRBV5-6, the J gene TRBJ1-5; 9 bases map to TRBD1. CDR3 length: 19 amino acids. The J segment lost 3 bases and the V segment lost 4 bases, leaving 17 bases of the junction unmatched. CDR1 is SGHDT and CDR2 is YYEEEE in the germline V gene. The CDR3 here is CASSIGVGGQGLSNQPQHF. DNA for the CDR3: TGTGCCAGCAGCATTGGGGTTGGAGGACAGGGGCTTTCCAATCAGCCCCAGCATTTT.

This rearrangement joins TRBV5-1 to TRBJ1-5; 10 bases are a match to TRBD1. Germline CDR1 reads SGHRS; CDR2 reads YFSETQ. V lost 2 bases to trimming and J lost 4 bases; unmatched junction nucleotides: 3. This CDR3 has 15 residues. The CDR3 protein is CASSFGQGENQPQHF. The CDR3 nucleotides read TGCGCCAGCAGCTTTGGACAGGGGGAAAATCAGCCCCAGCATTTT.

The gene calls are TRBV28 and TRBJ1-2; 7 nucleotides agree with TRBD1. Germline V gene lookup returns CDR1 MDHEN and CDR2 SYDVKM. The CDR3 is 14 residues long. The V segment lost 3 bases and the J segment 6 bases; nucleotides outside the gene matches: 7. CDR3 loop: CASSFAGQTDGYTF. CDR3 nucleotides: TGTGCCAGCAGTTTCGCGGGACAGACAGATGGCTACACCTTC.

The rearrangement uses TRBV10-3 and TRBJ1-6, with D hard to call. Trimming pared 6 bases from V and 6 bases from J, leaving 9 bases between. The germline CDR1 and CDR2 sequences are ENHRY and SYGVKD. This CDR3 has 13 amino acids. CDR3 nucleotide sequence: TGTGCCATCAGCCTACAGATTAATTCACCCCTCCACTTT. This encodes CAISLQINSPLHF.

V is TRBV3-1 (or the pseudogene TRBV3-2) and J is TRBJ2-7; 7 bases align to TRBD2. The CDR3 extends over 13 amino acids. Losses at the gene ends were 4 bases for V and 7 bases for J; bases not matched to a gene: 7. CDR1 LGHDT and CDR2 YNNKEL come from the germline V gene (reference sequence). The DNA for the CDR3 is TGTGCCAGCAGCCGAAGGGTCGGGGGGGAGCAGTACTTC. Translation: CASSRRVGGEQYF.

CDR3 nucleotides: TGTGCCAGCAGCTCCCGATCGTTGGGGGACTATGGCTACACCTTC. As protein: CASSSRSLGDYGYTF. This chain connects TRBV9 to TRBJ1-2, with a weak D call TRBD1 (5 bases). This CDR3 is 15 amino acids long. From germline, CDR1 is SGDLS and CDR2 YYNGEE. V was trimmed by 4 bases and J by 3 bases, leaving 16 bases between them.

The chain's CDR3 is CASSQDPDSNQPQHF. The CDR3 region has the DNA TGTGCCAGCAGCCAAGATCCAGATAGCAATCAGCCCCAGCATTTT. V gene TRBV3-1 (or the pseudogene TRBV3-2) combines with J gene TRBJ1-5; D gene uncertain. Trimming shortened V by 0 bases and J by 0 bases, and 6 bases separated the two germline ends. The CDR3 length is 15 residues. Germline values: CDR1 LGHDT, CDR2 YNNKEL (reference sequence).

V and J are TRBV30 and TRBJ2-2; D could derive from TRBD1 or TRBD2 (5 bases each). Trimming stripped 2 bases from V and 0 bases from J, with 16 bases between. The CDR3 covers 17 residues. Germline V gives CDR1 GTSNPN, CDR2 SVGIG (reference sequence). CDR3 in amino acids: CAWSPPPRGANTGELFF. CDR3 coding DNA: TGTGCCTGGAGTCCTCCCCCCCGGGGCGCGAACACCGGGGAGCTGTTTTTT.

This clone was counted a few times. CDR3 DNA sequence: TGTGCCAGCAGCATCCGTCAGGACAGCTCCTATAATTCACCCCTCCACTTT. Its protein product is CASSIRQDSSYNSPLHF. The rearrangement uses TRBV3-1 (or the pseudogene TRBV3-2) and TRBJ1-6; D possibly corresponds to TRBD1 (6 bases). V was trimmed by 5 bases and J by 0 bases, leaving 14 bases between them. CDR1 and CDR2 from the germline V gene are LGHDT and YNNKEL (reference sequence). There are 17 residues in the CDR3.

This sequence joins TRBV5-8 and TRBJ2-7; TRBD1 matches 7 bases. CDR1 and CDR2 (germline): SGHTS, YDEGEE. This CDR3 is built from 13 residues. V shed 4 bases, J shed 1 base, and the junction held 2 bases outside the gene matches. Here the CDR3 reads CASSVTGSYEQYF. CDR3 bases: TGTGCCAGCAGCGTGACAGGGTCCTACGAGCAGTACTTC.

This sequence joins TRBV6-5 and TRBJ2-6; D gene uncertain. V shed 8 bases and J shed 1 base, with 6 bases lying between them. The CDR3 contains 13 residues. Germline CDR1 reads MNHEY; CDR2 reads SVGAGI. Here the CDR3 DNA reads TGTGCCAGCTCGGCTTCTGGGGCCAACGTCCTGACTTTC. Translating gives CASSASGANVLTF.

The chain joins TRBV6-5 to TRBJ1-2, with 9 bases that match TRBD1. Germline CDR1 and CDR2: MNHEY and SVGAGI. Losses at the gene ends were 6 bases for V and 5 bases for J; bases not matched to a gene: 4. The CDR3 consists of 13 residues. The CDR3 region is CASRMGQGYGYTF. CDR3 nucleotides: TGTGCCAGCAGAATGGGACAGGGTTATGGCTACACCTTC.

J is TRBJ1-2 and V is TRBV5-4; 8 bases align to TRBD1. V lost 2 bases to trimming and J lost 7 bases; unmatched junction nucleotides: 4. The CDR3 length is 13 residues. Germline lookup yields CDR1 SGHNT and CDR2 YYREEE (reference sequence). The CDR3 coding sequence is TGTGCCAGCAGCTTACTGACAGGGGTTGGCTACACCTTC. The encoded protein is CASSLLTGVGYTF.

The genes are TRBV3-1 (or the pseudogene TRBV3-2) and TRBJ2-1, with D unresolved. Trimming stripped 4 bases from V and 0 bases from J, with 10 bases between. CDR1 is LGHDT and CDR2 is YNNKEL in the germline V gene (reference sequence). The CDR3 is 15 amino acids. CDR3 DNA: TGTGCCAGCAGCCGCAGAGAGAGCTCCTACAATGAGCAGTTCTTC. Translation gives CASSRRESSYNEQFF.

V is TRBV5-1 and J is TRBJ2-7, with 8 nucleotides matching TRBD2. The germline CDR1 and CDR2 sequences are SGHRS and YFSETQ. The CDR3 totals 14 residues. V shed 0 bases and J 1 base; nucleotides not matched to a gene: 0. CDR3 coding DNA: TGCGCCAGCAGCTTGGCGGGGGGGTCCTACGAGCAGTACTTC. Encoded protein: CASSLAGGSYEQYF.

The rearrangement links TRBV11-3 to TRBJ2-5; D is ambiguous. The CDR3 consists of 13 residues. CDR1 and CDR2 (germline): SGHNT, YENEEA. The germline V and J ends were trimmed by 1 base and 5 bases, with 8 bases remaining between them. CDR3 protein: CASSLGLRETQYF. CDR3 DNA sequence: TGTGCCAGCAGCTTAGGGTTACGGGAGACCCAGTACTTC.

This clone was observed once. This CDR3 is CASTQAGGANYGYTF. The CDR3 region has the DNA TGTGCCAGCACCCAAGCCGGGGGGGCTAACTATGGCTACACCTTC. The chain recombines TRBV6-5 with TRBJ1-2; TRBD1 is a possible D gene (5 bases). Trimming shortened V by 7 bases and J by 0 bases, and 15 bases separated the two germline ends. The CDR3 sequence is 15 residues long. Looked up from germline, CDR1 is MNHEY and CDR2 is SVGAGI.

The chain uses TRBV6-5 and TRBJ2-7, with a weak D call TRBD2 (7 bases). The CDR3 is made up of 15 amino acids. CDR1 MNHEY and CDR2 SVGAGI come from the germline V gene. The V end lost 5 bases, the J end lost 3 bases, and 17 bases lay between the germline ends. In DNA, the CDR3 is TGTGCCAGCAGTAGCGGGACACCGGACCGCTACGAGCAGTACTTC. The encoded protein is CASSSGTPDRYEQYF.

The J gene is TRBJ2-1, the V gene TRBV5-4; D gene uncertain. This CDR3 has 13 amino acids. V gave up 2 bases and J gave up 5 bases, with 8 bases separating them. Germline CDR1 and CDR2: SGHNT and YYREEE (reference sequence). This CDR3 is CASSFRVDNEQFF. The CDR3 DNA sequence: TGTGCCAGCAGCTTCCGAGTTGACAATGAGCAGTTCTTC.

V is TRBV6-4 and J is TRBJ2-7, with 7 bases identical to TRBD1. The CDR3 contains 16 residues. V lost 7 bases to trimming and J lost 0 bases; unmatched junction nucleotides: 12. Germline V gives CDR1 MRHNA, CDR2 SNTAGT. CDR3 amino acids: CASNTAGTASSYEQYF. CDR3 DNA: TGTGCCAGCAATACTGCCGGGACAGCCAGCTCCTACGAGCAGTACTTC.

The chain employs TRBV6-4 and TRBJ1-1, with D uncertain. V was pared by 0 bases and J by 6 bases, with 20 bases between. The CDR3 totals 17 residues. The germline V gene encodes CDR1 MRHNA and CDR2 SNTAGT. In nucleotides, the CDR3 is TGTGCCAGCAGTGACTCGAGAGTGGGTCACACCCGCCCTGAAGCTTTCTTT. Protein sequence: CASSDSRVGHTRPEAFF.

The chain has TRBV19 and TRBJ1-2; D gene unclear. Germline CDR1 reads LNHDA; CDR2 reads SQIVND (reference sequence). The CDR3 runs to 14 residues. The germline V and J ends were trimmed by 1 base and 1 base, with 7 bases remaining between them. The CDR3 reads CASSIGAGNYGYTF. Written as DNA, the CDR3 is TGTGCCAGTAGTATAGGAGCGGGTAACTATGGCTACACCTTC.

The chain is built from TRBV6-5 and TRBJ1-4; TRBD1 is a possible D gene (5 bases). The V end lost 2 bases, the J end lost 3 bases, and 13 bases lay between the germline ends. The CDR3 extends over 16 amino acids. Germline values: CDR1 MNHEY, CDR2 SVGAGI. The CDR3 region is CASSYLKGWANEKLFF. The CDR3 DNA follows: TGTGCCAGCAGTTACCTTAAGGGGTGGGCTAATGAAAAACTGTTTTTT.